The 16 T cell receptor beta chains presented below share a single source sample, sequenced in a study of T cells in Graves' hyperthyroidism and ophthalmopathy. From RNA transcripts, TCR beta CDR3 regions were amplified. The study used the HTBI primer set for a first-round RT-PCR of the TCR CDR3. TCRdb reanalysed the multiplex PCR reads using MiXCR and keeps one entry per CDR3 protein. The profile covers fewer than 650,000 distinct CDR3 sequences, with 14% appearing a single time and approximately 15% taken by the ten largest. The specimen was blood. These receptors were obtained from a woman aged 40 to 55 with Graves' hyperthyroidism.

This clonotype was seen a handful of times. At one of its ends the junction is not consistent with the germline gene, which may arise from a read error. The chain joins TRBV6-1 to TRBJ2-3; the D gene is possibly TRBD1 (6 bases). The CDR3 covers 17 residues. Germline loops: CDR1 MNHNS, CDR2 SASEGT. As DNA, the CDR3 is TGTGCCAGCAGTGAGGGGGCAGGGGTCTACACAACAGATACGCCGTATTTT. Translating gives CASSEGAGVYTTDTPYF.

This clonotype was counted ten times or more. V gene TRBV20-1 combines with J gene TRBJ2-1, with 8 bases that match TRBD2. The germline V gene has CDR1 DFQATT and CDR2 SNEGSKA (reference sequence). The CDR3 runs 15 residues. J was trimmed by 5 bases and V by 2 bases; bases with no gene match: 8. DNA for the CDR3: TGCAGTGCTAGATCCGGGACTAGTGCCAACAATGAGCAGTTCTTC. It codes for CSARSGTSANNEQFF.

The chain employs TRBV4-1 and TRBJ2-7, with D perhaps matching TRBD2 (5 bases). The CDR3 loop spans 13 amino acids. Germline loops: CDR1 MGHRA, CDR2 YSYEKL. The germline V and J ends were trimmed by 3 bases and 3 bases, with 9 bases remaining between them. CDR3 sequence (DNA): TGCGCCAGCAGCCATGGACTGAGCTACGAGCAGTACTTC. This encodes CASSHGLSYEQYF.

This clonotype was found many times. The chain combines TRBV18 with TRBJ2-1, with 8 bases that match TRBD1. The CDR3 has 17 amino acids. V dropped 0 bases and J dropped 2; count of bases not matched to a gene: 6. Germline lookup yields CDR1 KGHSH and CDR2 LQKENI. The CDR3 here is CASSPPAGGSTYNEQFF. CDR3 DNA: TGTGCCAGCTCACCACCGGCAGGGGGCTCAACCTACAATGAGCAGTTCTTC.

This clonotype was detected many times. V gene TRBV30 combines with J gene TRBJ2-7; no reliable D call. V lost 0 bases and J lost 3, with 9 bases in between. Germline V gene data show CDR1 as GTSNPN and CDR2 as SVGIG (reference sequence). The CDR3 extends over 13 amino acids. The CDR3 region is CAWSVTLIYEQYF. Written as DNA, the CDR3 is TGTGCCTGGAGTGTTACTCTGATCTACGAGCAGTACTTC.

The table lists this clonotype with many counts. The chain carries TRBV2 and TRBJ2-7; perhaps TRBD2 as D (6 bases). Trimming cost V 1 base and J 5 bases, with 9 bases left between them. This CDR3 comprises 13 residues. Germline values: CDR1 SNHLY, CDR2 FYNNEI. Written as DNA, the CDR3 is TGTGCCAGCAGTGAAGGCGGAGGGGACGAGCAGTACTTC. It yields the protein CASSEGGGDEQYF.

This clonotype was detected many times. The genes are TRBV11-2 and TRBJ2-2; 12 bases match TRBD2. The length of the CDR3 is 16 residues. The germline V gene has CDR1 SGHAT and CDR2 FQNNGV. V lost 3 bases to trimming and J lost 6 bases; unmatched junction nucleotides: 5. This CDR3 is CASSLGLAGGPGELFF. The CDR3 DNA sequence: TGTGCCAGCAGCTTGGGCCTAGCGGGAGGGCCCGGGGAGCTGTTTTTT.

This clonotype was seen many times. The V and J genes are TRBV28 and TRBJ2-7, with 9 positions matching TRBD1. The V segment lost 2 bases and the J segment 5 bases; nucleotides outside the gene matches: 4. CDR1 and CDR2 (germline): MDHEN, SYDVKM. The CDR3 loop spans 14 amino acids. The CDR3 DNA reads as TGTGCCAGCAGTTTAACAGGGGGCAAGAACGAGCAGTACTTC. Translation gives CASSLTGGKNEQYF.

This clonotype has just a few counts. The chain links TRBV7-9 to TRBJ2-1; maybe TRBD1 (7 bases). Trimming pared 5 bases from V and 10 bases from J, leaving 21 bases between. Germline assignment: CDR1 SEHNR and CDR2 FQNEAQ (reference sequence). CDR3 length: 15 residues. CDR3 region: CASSITGDLRKEQFF. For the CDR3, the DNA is TGTGCCAGCAGCATCACAGGGGACTTGAGGAAAGAGCAGTTCTTC.

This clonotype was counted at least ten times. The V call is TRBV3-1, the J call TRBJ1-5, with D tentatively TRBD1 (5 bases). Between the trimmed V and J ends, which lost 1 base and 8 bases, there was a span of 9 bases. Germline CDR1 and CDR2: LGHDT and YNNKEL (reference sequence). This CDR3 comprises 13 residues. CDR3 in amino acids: CASSQGGVEPQHF. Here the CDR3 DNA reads TGTGCCAGCAGCCAAGGGGGGGTTGAGCCCCAGCATTTT.

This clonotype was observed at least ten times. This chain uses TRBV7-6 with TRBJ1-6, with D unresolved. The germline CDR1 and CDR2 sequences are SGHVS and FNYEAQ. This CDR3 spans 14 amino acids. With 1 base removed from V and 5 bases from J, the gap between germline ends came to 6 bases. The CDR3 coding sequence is TGTGCCAGCAGCTTAGAAGGGAATAATTCACCCCTCCACTTT. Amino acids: CASSLEGNNSPLHF.

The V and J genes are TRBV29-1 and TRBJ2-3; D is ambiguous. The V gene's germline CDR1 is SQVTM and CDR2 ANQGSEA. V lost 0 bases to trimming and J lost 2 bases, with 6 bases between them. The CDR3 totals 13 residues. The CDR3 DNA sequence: TGCAGCGTTGAAGATGATCCCACAGATACGCAGTATTTT. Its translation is CSVEDDPTDTQYF.

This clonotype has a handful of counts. The CDR3 reads CASSPNPGGSTDTQYF. The CDR3 coding sequence is TGTGCCAGCTCACCAAACCCGGGAGGGAGCACAGATACGCAGTATTTT. V usage is TRBV18 and J usage is TRBJ2-3; 8 positions agree with TRBD2. Per the germline V gene, CDR1 is KGHSH and CDR2 is LQKENI. V lost 2 bases and J lost 0; bases outside the gene matches: 4. This CDR3 contains 16 residues.

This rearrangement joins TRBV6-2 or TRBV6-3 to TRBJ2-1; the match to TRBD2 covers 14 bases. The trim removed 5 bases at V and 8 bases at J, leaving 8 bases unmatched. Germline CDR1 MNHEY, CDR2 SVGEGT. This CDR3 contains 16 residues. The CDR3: CASSLTGTSGSYEQFF. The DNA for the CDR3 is TGTGCCAGCAGTCTCACCGGGACTAGCGGGAGTTATGAGCAGTTCTTC.

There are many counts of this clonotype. CDR3 region: CASSLEGQGNSPLHF. The CDR3 DNA reads TGTGCCAGCAGCTTAGAGGGACAGGGGAATTCACCCCTCCACTTT. The V and J genes are TRBV11-2 and TRBJ1-6; 10 positions agree with TRBD1. Germline CDR1 reads SGHAT; CDR2 reads FQNNGV. J was trimmed by 7 bases and V by 0 bases; bases with no gene match: 0. This CDR3 is 15 amino acids long.

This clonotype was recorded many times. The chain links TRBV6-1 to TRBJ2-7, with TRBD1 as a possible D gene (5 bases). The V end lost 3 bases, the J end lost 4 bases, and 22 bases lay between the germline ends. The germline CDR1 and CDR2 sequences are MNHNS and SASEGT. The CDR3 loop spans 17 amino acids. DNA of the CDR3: TGTGCCAGCAGTGAGGGGTGGCGTCTGGGGCAAATATACGAGCAGTACTTC. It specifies CASSEGWRLGQIYEQYF.